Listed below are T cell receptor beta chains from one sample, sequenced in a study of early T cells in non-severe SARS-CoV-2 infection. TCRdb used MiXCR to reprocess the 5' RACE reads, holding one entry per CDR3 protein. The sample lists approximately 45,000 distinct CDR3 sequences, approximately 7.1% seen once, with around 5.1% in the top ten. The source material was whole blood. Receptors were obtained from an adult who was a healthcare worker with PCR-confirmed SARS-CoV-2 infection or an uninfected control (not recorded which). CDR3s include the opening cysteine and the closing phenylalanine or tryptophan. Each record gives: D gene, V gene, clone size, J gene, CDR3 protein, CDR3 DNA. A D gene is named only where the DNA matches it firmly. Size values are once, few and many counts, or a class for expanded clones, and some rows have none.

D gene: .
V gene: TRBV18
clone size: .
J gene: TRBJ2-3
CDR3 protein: CASSQGRGTDTQYF
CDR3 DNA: TGTGCCAGCTCGCAAGGCAGGGGCACAGATACGCAGTATTTT

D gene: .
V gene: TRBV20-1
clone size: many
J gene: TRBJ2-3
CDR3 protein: CSAEIGGDTQYF
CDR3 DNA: TGCAGTGCTGAAATCGGCGGAGATACGCAGTATTTT

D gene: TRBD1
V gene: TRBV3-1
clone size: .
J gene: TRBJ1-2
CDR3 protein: CASSLGGYQDGYTF
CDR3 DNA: TGTGCCAGCAGCCTAGGGGGCTACCAGGATGGCTACACCTTC

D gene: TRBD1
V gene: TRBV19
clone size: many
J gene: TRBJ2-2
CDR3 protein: CASGTVAGGELFF
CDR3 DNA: TGTGCCAGCGGGACAGTGGCGGGCGGGGAGCTGTTTTTT

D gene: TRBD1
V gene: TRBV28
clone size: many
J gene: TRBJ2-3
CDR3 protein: CASSFGQGSTDTQYF
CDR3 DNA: TGTGCCAGCAGTTTTGGACAGGGTAGCACAGATACGCAGTATTTT

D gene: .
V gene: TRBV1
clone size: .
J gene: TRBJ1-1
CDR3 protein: CTSSQSRGDTEAFF
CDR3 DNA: TGCACCAGCAGCCAATCCAGGGGAGACACTGAAGCTTTCTTT

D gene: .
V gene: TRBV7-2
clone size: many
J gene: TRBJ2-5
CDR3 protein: CASSLAKTEKETQYF
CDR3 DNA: TGTGCCAGCAGCTTAGCAAAAACAGAAAAAGAGACCCAGTACTTC

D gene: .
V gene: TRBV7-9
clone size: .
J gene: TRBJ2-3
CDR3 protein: CASSFEGYTDTQYF
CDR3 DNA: TGTGCCAGCAGCTTCGAGGGGTACACAGATACGCAGTATTTT

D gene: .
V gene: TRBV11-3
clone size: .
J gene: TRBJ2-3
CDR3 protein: CASSLAGEPDTQYF
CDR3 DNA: TGTGCCAGCAGCTTAGCGGGGGAGCCAGATACGCAGTATTTT

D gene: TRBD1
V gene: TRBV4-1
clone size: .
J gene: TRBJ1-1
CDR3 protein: CASSQVTGDNTEAFF
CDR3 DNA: TGCGCCAGCAGCCAAGTCACAGGGGACAACACTGAAGCTTTCTTT

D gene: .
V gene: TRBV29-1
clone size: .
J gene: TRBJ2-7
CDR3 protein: CSVGTGTPNYEQYF
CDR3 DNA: TGCAGCGTTGGGACCGGGACTCCCAACTACGAGCAGTACTTC

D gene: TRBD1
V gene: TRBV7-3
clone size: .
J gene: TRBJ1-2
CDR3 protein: CASSSRGGDSSYGYTF
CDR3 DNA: TGTGCCAGCAGCTCCCGAGGGGGGGACAGCTCCTATGGCTACACCTTC

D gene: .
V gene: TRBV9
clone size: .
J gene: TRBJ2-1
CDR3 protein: CASTGNSYNEQFF
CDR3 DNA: TGTGCCAGCACGGGGAACTCCTACAATGAGCAGTTCTTC

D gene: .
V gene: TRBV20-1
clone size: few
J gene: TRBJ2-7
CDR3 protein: CSAGRVGAGDEQYF
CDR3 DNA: TGCAGTGCTGGAAGAGTTGGTGCAGGCGACGAGCAGTACTTC

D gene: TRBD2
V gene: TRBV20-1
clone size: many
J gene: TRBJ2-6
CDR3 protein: CSAGGFLPSGANVLTF
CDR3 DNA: TGCAGTGCGGGGGGGTTCCTCCCCTCTGGGGCCAACGTCCTGACTTTC

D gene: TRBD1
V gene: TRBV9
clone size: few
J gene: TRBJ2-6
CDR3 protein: CASSARTGSSGANVLTF
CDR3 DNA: TGTGCCAGCAGCGCCCGGACAGGGTCCTCTGGGGCCAACGTCCTGACTTTC

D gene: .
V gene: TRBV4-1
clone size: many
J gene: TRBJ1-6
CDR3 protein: CASSQDMRFSLHF
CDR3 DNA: TGCGCCAGCAGCCAAGATATGAGGTTTTCCCTCCACTTT

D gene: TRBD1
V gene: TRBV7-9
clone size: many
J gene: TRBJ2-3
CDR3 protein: CASSSTSGTGHTDTQYF
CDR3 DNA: TGTGCCAGCAGCTCGACTTCCGGGACAGGCCACACAGATACGCAGTATTTT

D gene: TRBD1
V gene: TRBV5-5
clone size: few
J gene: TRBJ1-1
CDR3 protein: CASSWGQGGTEAFF
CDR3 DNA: TGTGCCAGCAGCTGGGGACAGGGAGGCACTGAAGCTTTCTTT

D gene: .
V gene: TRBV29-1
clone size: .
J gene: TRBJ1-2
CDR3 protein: CSTGGGNYGYTF
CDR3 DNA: TGCAGCACCGGGGGGGGAAACTATGGCTACACCTTC

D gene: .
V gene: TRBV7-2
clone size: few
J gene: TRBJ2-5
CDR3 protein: CASSLDRIAETQYF
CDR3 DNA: TGTGCCAGCAGCTTAGACAGGATTGCAGAGACCCAGTACTTC

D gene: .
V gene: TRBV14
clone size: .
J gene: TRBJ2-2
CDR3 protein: CASSSRVDTGELFF
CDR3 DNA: TGTGCCAGCAGCTCCAGGGTGGACACCGGGGAGCTGTTTTTT

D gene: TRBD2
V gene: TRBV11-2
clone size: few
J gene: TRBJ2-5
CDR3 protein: CASSLVVLAGSETQYF
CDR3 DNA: TGTGCCAGCAGCTTAGTGGTACTAGCGGGGTCAGAGACCCAGTACTTC

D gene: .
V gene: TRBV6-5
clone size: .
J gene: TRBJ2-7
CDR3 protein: CATTDSTVYEQYF
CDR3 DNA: TGTGCCACCACTGACTCGACCGTGTACGAGCAGTACTTC

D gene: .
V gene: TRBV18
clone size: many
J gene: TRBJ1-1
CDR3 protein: CASSPQYTEAFF
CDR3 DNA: TGTGCCAGCTCACCACAGTACACTGAAGCTTTCTTT

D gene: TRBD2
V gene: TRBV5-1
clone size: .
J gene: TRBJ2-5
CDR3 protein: CASSPHTSGQETQYF
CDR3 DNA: TGCGCCAGCAGCCCCCACACTAGCGGCCAAGAGACCCAGTACTTC

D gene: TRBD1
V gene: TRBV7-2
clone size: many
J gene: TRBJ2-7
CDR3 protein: CASSIGGTGKYEQYF
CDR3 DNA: TGTGCCAGCAGCATAGGAGGGACAGGGAAATACGAGCAGTACTTC

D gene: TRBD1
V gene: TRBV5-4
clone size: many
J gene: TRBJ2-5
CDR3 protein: CASSPRDRETQYF
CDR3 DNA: TGTGCCAGCAGCCCCCGGGACAGAGAGACCCAGTACTTC

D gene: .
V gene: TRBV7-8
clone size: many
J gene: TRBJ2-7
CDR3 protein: CASSLVGNFGEQYF
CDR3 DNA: TGTGCCAGCAGCTTAGTGGGGAATTTCGGGGAGCAGTACTTC

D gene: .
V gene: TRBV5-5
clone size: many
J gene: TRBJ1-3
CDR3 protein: CASRLTGLSPGNTIYF
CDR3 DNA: TGTGCCAGCCGGCTAACTGGCCTCTCTCCTGGAAACACCATATATTTT

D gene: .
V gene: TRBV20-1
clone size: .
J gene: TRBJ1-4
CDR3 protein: CSARYPGREKLFF
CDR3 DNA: TGCAGTGCTAGGTATCCAGGGAGGGAAAAACTGTTTTTT

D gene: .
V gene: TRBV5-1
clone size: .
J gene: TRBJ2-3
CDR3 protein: CASSGINRADTQYF
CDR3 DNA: TGCGCCAGCAGCGGAATTAACAGGGCAGATACGCAGTATTTT

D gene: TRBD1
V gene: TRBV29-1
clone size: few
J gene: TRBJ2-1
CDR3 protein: CSADRGNNEQFF
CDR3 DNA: TGCAGCGCGGACAGGGGAAACAATGAGCAGTTCTTC

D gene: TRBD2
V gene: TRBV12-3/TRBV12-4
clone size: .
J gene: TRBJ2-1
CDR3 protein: CASSPGVRGLAGNNEQFF
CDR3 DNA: TGTGCCAGCAGCCCTGGGGTCCGCGGACTAGCGGGGAACAATGAGCAGTTCTTC

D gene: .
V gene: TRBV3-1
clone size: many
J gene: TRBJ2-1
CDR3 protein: CASSQVRYNEQFF
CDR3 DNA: TGTGCCAGCAGCCAAGTACGCTACAATGAGCAGTTCTTC

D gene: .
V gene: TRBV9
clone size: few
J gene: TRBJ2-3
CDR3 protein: CASSVAARTDTQYF
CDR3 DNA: TGTGCCAGCAGCGTAGCGGCCCGCACAGATACGCAGTATTTT

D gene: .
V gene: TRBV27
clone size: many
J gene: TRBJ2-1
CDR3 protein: CASGVRGVIDEQFF
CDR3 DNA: TGTGCCAGCGGGGTCAGGGGTGTAATCGATGAGCAGTTCTTC

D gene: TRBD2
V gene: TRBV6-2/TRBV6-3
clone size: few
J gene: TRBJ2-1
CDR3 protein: CASSYSSGGAVEQFF
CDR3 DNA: TGTGCCAGCAGTTACTCAAGCGGGGGGGCAGTTGAGCAGTTCTTC

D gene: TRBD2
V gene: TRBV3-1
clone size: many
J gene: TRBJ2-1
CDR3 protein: CASSLRGTYNEQFF
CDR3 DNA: TGTGCCAGCAGCCTGCGGGGGACCTACAATGAGCAGTTCTTC

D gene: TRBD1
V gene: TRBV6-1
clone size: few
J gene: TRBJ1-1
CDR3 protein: CASSEATGFTEAFF
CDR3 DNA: TGTGCCAGCAGTGAAGCGACAGGGTTCACTGAAGCTTTCTTT

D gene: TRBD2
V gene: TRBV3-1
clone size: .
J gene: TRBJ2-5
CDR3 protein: CASSLRLAGGQETQYF
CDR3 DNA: TGTGCCAGCAGCCTACGACTAGCGGGGGGGCAAGAGACCCAGTACTTC

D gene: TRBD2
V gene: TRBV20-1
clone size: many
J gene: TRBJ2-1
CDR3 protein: CSAEGLAGAGEQFF
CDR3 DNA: TGCAGTGCGGAGGGACTAGCGGGGGCTGGCGAGCAGTTCTTC

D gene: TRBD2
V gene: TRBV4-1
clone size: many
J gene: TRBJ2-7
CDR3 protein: CASSQDQASGSQDYEQYF
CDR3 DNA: TGCGCCAGCAGCCAAGATCAAGCTAGCGGGAGCCAAGATTACGAGCAGTACTTC

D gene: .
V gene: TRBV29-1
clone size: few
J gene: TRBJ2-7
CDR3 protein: CSVAGTPQGEQYF
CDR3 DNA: TGCAGCGTTGCAGGAACCCCCCAGGGCGAGCAGTACTTC

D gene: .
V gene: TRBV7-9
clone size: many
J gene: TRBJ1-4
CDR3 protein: CASSLITDSNEKLFF
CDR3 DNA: TGTGCCAGCAGCTTAATAACGGACAGTAACGAAAAACTGTTTTTT

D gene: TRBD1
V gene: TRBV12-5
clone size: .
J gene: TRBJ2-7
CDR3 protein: CASGLLQGAEQYF
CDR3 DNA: TGTGCTAGTGGTTTGCTACAGGGGGCTGAGCAGTACTTC

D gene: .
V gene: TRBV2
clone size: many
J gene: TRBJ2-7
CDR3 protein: CASSEAVSVSSYEQYF
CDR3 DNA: TGTGCCAGCAGTGAAGCAGTCAGTGTGAGCTCCTACGAGCAGTACTTC

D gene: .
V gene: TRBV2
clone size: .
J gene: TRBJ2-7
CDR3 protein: CASSGGSLSYEQYF
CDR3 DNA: TGTGCCAGCAGTGGTGGCAGCCTCTCCTACGAGCAGTACTTC

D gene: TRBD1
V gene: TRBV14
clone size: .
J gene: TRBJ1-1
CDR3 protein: CASSQGDRENTEAFF
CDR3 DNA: TGTGCCAGCAGCCAAGGGGACAGGGAGAACACTGAAGCTTTCTTT

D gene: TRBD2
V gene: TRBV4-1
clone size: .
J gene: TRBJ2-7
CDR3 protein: CASSQDRLAGGSYEQYF
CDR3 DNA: TGCGCCAGCAGCCAAGATCGACTAGCGGGGGGCTCCTACGAGCAGTACTTC

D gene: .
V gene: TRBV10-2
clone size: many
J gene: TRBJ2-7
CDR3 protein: CASKERQGLLYEQYF
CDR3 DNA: TGCGCCAGCAAAGAGAGACAGGGACTCCTATACGAGCAGTACTTC

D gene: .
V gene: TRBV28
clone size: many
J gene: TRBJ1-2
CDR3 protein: CASAPQGRTNYGYTF
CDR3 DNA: TGTGCCAGCGCCCCCCAGGGCCGAACTAACTATGGCTACACCTTC

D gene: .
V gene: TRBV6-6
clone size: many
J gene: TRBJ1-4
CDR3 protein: CASSSLRETNEKLFF
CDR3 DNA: TGTGCCAGCAGTTCTCTTAGAGAGACTAATGAAAAACTGTTTTTT

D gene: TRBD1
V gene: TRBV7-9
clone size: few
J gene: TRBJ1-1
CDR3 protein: CASSFTGGKTEAFF
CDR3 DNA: TGTGCCAGCAGCTTTACAGGGGGGAAGACTGAAGCTTTCTTT

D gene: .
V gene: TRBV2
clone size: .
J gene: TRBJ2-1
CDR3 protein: CASNRMNNEQFF
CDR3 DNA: TGTGCCAGCAACCGAATGAACAATGAGCAGTTCTTC